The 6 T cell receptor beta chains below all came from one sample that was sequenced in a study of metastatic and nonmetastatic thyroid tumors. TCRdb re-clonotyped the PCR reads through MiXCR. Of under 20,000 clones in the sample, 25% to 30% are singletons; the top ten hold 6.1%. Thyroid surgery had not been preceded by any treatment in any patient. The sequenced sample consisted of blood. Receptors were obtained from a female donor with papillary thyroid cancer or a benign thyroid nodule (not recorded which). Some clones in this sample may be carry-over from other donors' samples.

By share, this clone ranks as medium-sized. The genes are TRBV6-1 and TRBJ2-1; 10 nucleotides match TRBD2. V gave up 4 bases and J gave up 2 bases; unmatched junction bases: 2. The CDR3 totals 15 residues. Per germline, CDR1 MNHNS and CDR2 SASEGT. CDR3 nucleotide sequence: TGTGCCAGCAGTGTACTAGCGGGAACCTACAATGAGCAGTTCTTC. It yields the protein CASSVLAGTYNEQFF.

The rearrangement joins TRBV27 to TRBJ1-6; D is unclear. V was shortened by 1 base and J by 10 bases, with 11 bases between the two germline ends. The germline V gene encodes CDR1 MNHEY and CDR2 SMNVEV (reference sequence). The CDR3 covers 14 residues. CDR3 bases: TGTGCCAGCAGTTTATTAGTCGGCGGGTCACCCCTCCACTTT. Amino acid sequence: CASSLLVGGSPLHF.

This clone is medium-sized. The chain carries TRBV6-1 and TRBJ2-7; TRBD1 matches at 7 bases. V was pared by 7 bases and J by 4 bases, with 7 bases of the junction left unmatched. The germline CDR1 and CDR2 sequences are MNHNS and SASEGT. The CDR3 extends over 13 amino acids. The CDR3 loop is CASKETGPYEQYF. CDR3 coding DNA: TGTGCCAGCAAAGAGACAGGGCCGTACGAGCAGTACTTC.

CDR3 DNA sequence: TGTGCCAGCAGCCAAGACTTAGATCAGCCCCAGCATTTT. As protein: CASSQDLDQPQHF. The genes are TRBV3-1 and TRBJ1-5; D remains unclear. Germline CDR1 and CDR2: LGHDT and YNNKEL (reference sequence). V was trimmed by 0 bases and J by 5 bases, leaving 5 bases between them. The CDR3 totals 13 residues.

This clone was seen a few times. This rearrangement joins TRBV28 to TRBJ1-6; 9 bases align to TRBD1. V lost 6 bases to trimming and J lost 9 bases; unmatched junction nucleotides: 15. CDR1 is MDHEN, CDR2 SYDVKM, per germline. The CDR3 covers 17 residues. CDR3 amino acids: CASSPHRGRDLGSPLHF. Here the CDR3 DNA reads TGTGCCAGCAGCCCGCACAGGGGGCGCGACTTGGGTTCACCCCTCCACTTT.

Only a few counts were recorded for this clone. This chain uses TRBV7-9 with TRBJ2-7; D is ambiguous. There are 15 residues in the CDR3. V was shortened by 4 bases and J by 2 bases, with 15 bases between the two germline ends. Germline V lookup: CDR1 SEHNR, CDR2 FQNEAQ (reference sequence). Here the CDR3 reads CASSSTHTETYEQYF. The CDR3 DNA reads TGTGCCAGCAGCTCAACTCACACAGAGACCTACGAGCAGTACTTC.